These 20 T cell receptor beta chains share one sample of origin, sequenced in a study of shared clonotypes between healthy human individuals. Assay used: immunoSEQ multiplex PCR; TCRdb lists only in-frame clones, some missing. The sample shows about 470,000 clones, roughly 83% of them seen only once. The sequenced sample consisted of PBMCs. The receptors here all came from a woman in her thirties or forties in good health. Some clones in this sample may be carry-over from other donors' samples.

The chain employs TRBV11-1 and TRBJ2-4; D may be TRBD1 (6 bases). Germline V CDR1 and CDR2: SGHAT, FQDESV (reference sequence). The CDR3 sequence is 16 residues long. The V gene lost 5 bases and the J gene lost 8 bases, with 22 bases spanning the gap. The CDR3 nucleotides are TGTGCCAGCAGCCCGGGACACCCCAGAGCGACGTACATTCAGTACTTC. It yields the protein CASSPGHPRATYIQYF.

This chain uses TRBV19 with TRBJ1-6, with a weak D call TRBD1 (5 bases). Germline CDR1 is LNHDA and CDR2 is SQIVND (reference sequence). V was shortened by 6 bases and J by 4 bases, with 10 bases between the two germline ends. The CDR3 spans 14 residues. The CDR3 DNA follows: TGTGCCAGTAGCTCGGACAATTATAATTCACCCCTCCACTTT. This encodes CASSSDNYNSPLHF. Using reference TRBV19 and TRBJ1-6 for the parts outside the CDR3, the full variable domain is DGGITQSPKYLFRKEGQNVTLSCEQNLNHDAMYWYRQDPGQGLRLIYYSQIVNDFQKGDIAEGYSVSREKKESFPLTVTSAQKNPTAFYLCASSSDNYNSPLHFGNGTRLTVT.

The rearrangement links TRBV27 to TRBJ2-1; the D call may be TRBD1 or TRBD2 (6 bases each). With 6 bases removed from V and 1 base from J, the gap between germline ends came to 13 bases. CDR1 and CDR2 (germline): MNHEY, SMNVEV (reference sequence). This CDR3 is built from 15 residues. DNA of the CDR3: TGTGCCAGCAGCCGGGGGCCGCCATCCTACAATGAGCAGTTCTTC. Its protein product is CASSRGPPSYNEQFF.

The chain employs TRBV5-4 and TRBJ2-1; maybe TRBD2 (5 bases). Trimming pared 2 bases from V and 8 bases from J, leaving 8 bases between. This CDR3 comprises 12 residues. The germline V gene encodes CDR1 SGHNT and CDR2 YYREEE (reference sequence). The CDR3 DNA reads as TGTGCCAGCAGCTTCGGGGTCTATGAGCAGTTCTTC. Protein product: CASSFGVYEQFF.

The genes are TRBV9 and TRBJ2-3, with D perhaps matching TRBD1 or TRBD2 (6 bases each). This CDR3 region has 15 residues. Trimming left V 3 bases short and J 3 bases short, with 14 bases between. Looked up from germline, CDR1 is SGDLS and CDR2 is YYNGEE. For the CDR3, the DNA is TGTGCCAGCAGCGCCGGGGGACAACAGACAGATACGCAGTATTTT. This codes for CASSAGGQQTDTQYF.

The chain couples TRBV7-6 to TRBJ2-6; D is possibly TRBD1 or TRBD2 (5 bases each). The ends were cut back, 8 bases at V and 0 bases at J, with 8 bases in the middle. Germline V gene data show CDR1 as SGHVS and CDR2 as FNYEAQ. The CDR3 has 14 amino acids. CDR3 sequence (DNA): TGTGCCAGCGGGGGAAGCTCTGGGGCCAACGTCCTGACTTTC. This sequence encodes CASGGSSGANVLTF.

CDR3 sequence: CASSQEGAYRTYEQYF. CDR3 coding DNA: TGTGCCAGCAGCCAAGAAGGGGCTTACCGCACCTACGAGCAGTACTTC. The chain joins TRBV11-2 to TRBJ2-7, with a possible D match to TRBD1 (5 bases). The CDR3 spans 16 residues. V was trimmed by 5 bases and J by 2 bases, leaving 19 bases between them. From germline, CDR1 is SGHAT and CDR2 FQNNGV.

V usage is TRBV30 and J usage is TRBJ1-5; D call uncertain. Trimming shortened V by 0 bases and J by 2 bases, and 5 bases separated the two germline ends. CDR3 size: 13 residues. From germline, CDR1 is GTSNPN and CDR2 SVGIG (reference sequence). The CDR3 protein is CAWSVSRNQPQHF. CDR3 sequence (DNA): TGTGCCTGGAGTGTATCGCGCAATCAGCCCCAGCATTTT.

This clone was seen a single time. The V call is TRBV7-9, the J call TRBJ2-2; weak D call: TRBD1 (5 bases). CDR1 and CDR2 (germline): SEHNR, FQNEAQ (reference sequence). The V end was cut by 5 bases, the J end by 3 bases, with 13 bases between. This CDR3 has 15 amino acids. This chain's CDR3 is CASSRTPGYTGELFF. The CDR3 DNA reads as TGTGCCAGCAGCCGAACCCCAGGGTACACCGGGGAGCTGTTTTTT.

With regard to this clone: A far larger clone differs by one base, so this is likely a read error. The J gene is TRBJ2-2, the V gene TRBV28; no clear D gene. This CDR3 has 14 residues. Trimming shortened V by 6 bases and J by 6 bases, and 14 bases separated the two germline ends. Germline V gives CDR1 MDHEN, CDR2 SYDVKM. CDR3 nucleotide sequence: TGTGCCAGCAGATATCTCCCTGGGGCCGGGGAGCTGTTTTTT. The encoded protein is CASRYLPGAGELFF. Complete variable domain (other parts from reference TRBV28 and TRBJ2-2): DVKVTQSSRYLVKRTGEKVFLECVQDMDHENMFWYRQDPGLGLRLIYFSYDVKMKEKGDIPEGYSVSREKKERFSLILESASTNQTSMYLCASRYLPGAGELFFGEGSRLTVL.

The rearrangement uses TRBV19 and TRBJ2-2, with unresolved D. Looked up from germline, CDR1 is LNHDA and CDR2 is SQIVND (reference sequence). V lost 4 bases to trimming and J lost 2 bases, with 17 bases between them. CDR3 length: 17 amino acids. The DNA of the CDR3 is TGTGCCAGTAGTACCGCACTCGGGCCCTTAAACACCGGGGAGCTGTTTTTT. It codes for CASSTALGPLNTGELFF.

The CDR3 DNA sequence: TGTGCCAGCTCACCACGCTTGGTAGGGAACACTGAAGCTTTCTTT. Encoded protein: CASSPRLVGNTEAFF. The gene calls are TRBV18 and TRBJ1-1; D not resolved. V was trimmed by 1 base and J by 1 base, leaving 10 bases between them. CDR1 is KGHSH, CDR2 LQKENI, per germline. The CDR3 has 15 residues.

The J gene is TRBJ1-1, the V gene TRBV6-6; 7 bases match TRBD1. The trim removed 2 bases at V and 4 bases at J, leaving 7 bases unmatched. This CDR3 spans 15 amino acids. The V gene's germline CDR1 is MNHNY and CDR2 SVGAGI (reference sequence). DNA for the CDR3: TGTGCCAGCAGTTACGGAAGACAGGGCGGCACTGAAGCTTTCTTT. This encodes CASSYGRQGGTEAFF.

The V and J genes are TRBV10-3 and TRBJ2-4; possibly TRBD1 or TRBD2 for D (5 bases each). The CDR3 runs to 15 residues. V was cut by 6 bases and J by 5 bases, with 17 bases left in between. CDR1 is ENHRY, CDR2 SYGVKD, per germline. CDR3 nucleotide sequence: TGTGCCATCAGCCTAGCTGGGGGAAGCGAAAACATTCAGTACTTC. This translates into CAISLAGGSENIQYF.

The V and J genes are TRBV4-3 and TRBJ2-7, with TRBD1 identical over 8 bases. The CDR3 is made up of 15 amino acids. Per the germline V gene, CDR1 is LGHNA and CDR2 is YSLEER. The J segment lost 8 bases and the V segment lost 0 bases, leaving 9 bases of the junction unmatched. CDR3 sequence reads: CASSQEGDRGGQQYF. DNA of the CDR3: TGCGCCAGCAGCCAAGAAGGAGACAGGGGCGGCCAGCAGTACTTC.

The chain recombines TRBV7-8 with TRBJ2-6; TRBD2 might be the D (5 bases). With 5 bases removed from V and 0 bases from J, the gap between germline ends came to 14 bases. Germline lookup yields CDR1 SGHVS and CDR2 FQNEAQ. This CDR3 has 17 amino acids. CDR3 nucleotide sequence: TGTGCCAGCAGCCACGGGCGGGCCGTCTCTGGGGCCAACGTCCTGACTTTC. It translates to CASSHGRAVSGANVLTF.

The chain joins TRBV29-1 to TRBJ1-2, with 8 bases aligning to TRBD1. From germline, CDR1 is SQVTM and CDR2 ANQGSEA. The CDR3 totals 16 residues. Losses at the gene ends were 7 bases for V and 0 bases for J; bases not matched to a gene: 13. The CDR3 coding sequence is TGCAGCGCACTATCAGGGGGCGCAGGGGCTAACTATGGCTACACCTTC. Its translation is CSALSGGAGANYGYTF.

The count of this clone is one. This chain connects TRBV7-2 to TRBJ2-3; TRBD2 agrees at 15 bases. Germline values: CDR1 SGHTA, CDR2 FQGNSA. V lost 5 bases and J lost 6; bases outside the gene matches: 6. The CDR3 totals 16 residues. CDR3 residues: CASSPGLAGGVDTQYF. Here the CDR3 DNA reads TGTGCCAGCAGCCCAGGACTAGCGGGAGGGGTGGATACGCAGTATTTT.

This clone was seen once. The J gene is TRBJ2-7, the V gene TRBV28, with D possibly being TRBD2 (6 bases). Germline CDR1 and CDR2: MDHEN and SYDVKM. The CDR3 is 14 amino acids. V lost 5 bases and J lost 5, with 16 bases in between. The CDR3 reads CASSPPGTGNEQYF. The CDR3 DNA sequence: TGTGCCAGCAGTCCACCAGGGACTGGCAACGAGCAGTACTTC.

About this clone: Relative to the germline gene, one junction end is altered; a read error may explain this. The chain carries TRBV5-6 and TRBJ1-1, with unresolved D. CDR3 size: 14 residues. Germline values: CDR1 SGHDT, CDR2 YYEEEE. This chain's CDR3 is CASSLKNGRTETFF. In nucleotides, the CDR3 is TGTGCCAGCAGCTTGAAAAACGGAAGGACTGAAACTTTCTTT.